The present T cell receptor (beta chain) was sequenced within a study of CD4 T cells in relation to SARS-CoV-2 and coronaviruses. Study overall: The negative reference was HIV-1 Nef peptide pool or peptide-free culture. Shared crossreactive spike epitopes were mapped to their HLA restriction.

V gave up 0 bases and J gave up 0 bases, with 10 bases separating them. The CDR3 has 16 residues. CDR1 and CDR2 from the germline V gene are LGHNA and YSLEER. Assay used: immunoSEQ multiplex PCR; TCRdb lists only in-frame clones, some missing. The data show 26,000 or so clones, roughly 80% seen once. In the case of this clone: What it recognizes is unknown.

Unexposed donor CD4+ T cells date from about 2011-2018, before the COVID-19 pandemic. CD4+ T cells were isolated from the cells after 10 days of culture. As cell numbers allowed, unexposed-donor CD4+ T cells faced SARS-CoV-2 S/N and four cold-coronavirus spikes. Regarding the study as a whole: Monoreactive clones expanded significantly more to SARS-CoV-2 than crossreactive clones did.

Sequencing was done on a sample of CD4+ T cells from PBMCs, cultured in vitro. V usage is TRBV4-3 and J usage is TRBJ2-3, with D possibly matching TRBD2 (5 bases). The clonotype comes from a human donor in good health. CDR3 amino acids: CASSQDLDSSTDTQYF. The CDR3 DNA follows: TGCGCCAGCAGCCAAGATCTGGACTCTAGCACAGATACGCAGTATTTT.